This T cell receptor beta chain emerged from a study of shared clonotypes between healthy human individuals. Study context: Ranging from 18 to 49 in age, donors were a couple of women and three men. Study-wide results and limits: The four-donor shared clonotypes exceeded non-shared clonotypes in generation probability, with non-shared ones scoring lower.

Assay: immunoSEQ multiplex PCR; the TCRdb copy retains only in-frame clones and omits some. Of fewer than 850,000 clones in the sample, 96% were seen once. Points on this clone: Its antigen remains unknown.

Only CD45RO-negative cells positively selected for CCR7 counted as naive CD8 cells, so terminally differentiated effector memory CD45RA+ cells were excluded. Donors comprised only Caucasian adults living in Nashville, Tennessee. The CDR3 is 19 residues long. With 4 bases clipped from V and 4 bases from J, the junction kept 17 bases outside the gene matches. From germline, CDR1 is SGHAT and CDR2 FQNNGV. The receptor's source is a man aged 30-40 years in good health. The V call is TRBV11-2, the J call TRBJ2-7; 12 bases match TRBD2. The specimen sequenced was naive CD8+ T cells sorted from blood. The DNA for the CDR3 is TGTGCCAGCAGCTCTTTTGAGAGACTAGCGGGAGTTTTGGGGTACGAGCAGTACTTC. Amino acid sequence: CASSSFERLAGVLGYEQYF.